This TCR beta chain was recovered during a study of beta chain features in type 1 diabetes. Whole-study context: About 110 million sorted cells were examined across all samples.

Study-level findings and limits: Within the patient group, naive, central memory and Treg TCRB repertoires appeared more similar to each other than within healthy donors. Shorter TCRB CDR3s, moderately but significantly so, were found in Type 1 diabetes patients in all four CD4+ subsets. High TCR expression in some cells could lead to their over-representation in cDNA sequencing. A potential influence of HLA type upon TCRB rearrangement remained unresolved herein.

Looked up from germline, CDR1 is GTSNPN and CDR2 is SVGIG (reference sequence). The length of the CDR3 is 15 residues. The V end was cut by 4 bases, the J end by 4 bases, with 19 bases between. As regards this clone: The antigen is undetermined.

TCRB transcripts that were expressed got sequenced, as all of the isolated RNA had been reverse transcribed. The repertoire was sequenced with immunoSEQ multiplex PCR; TCRdb's copy has only in-frame clones and lacks some. The table has 300,000 to 350,000 clones, about 13% seen once. The TCR was taken from a woman under 30 with type 1 diabetes. Sequencing was performed on naive CD4+ T cells from blood. V gene TRBV30 combines with J gene TRBJ1-2, with D perhaps TRBD1 (6 bases). CDR3 sequence: CAWMGFRGEGYGYTF. As DNA, the CDR3 is TGTGCCTGGATGGGGTTCAGGGGAGAGGGCTATGGCTACACCTTC.